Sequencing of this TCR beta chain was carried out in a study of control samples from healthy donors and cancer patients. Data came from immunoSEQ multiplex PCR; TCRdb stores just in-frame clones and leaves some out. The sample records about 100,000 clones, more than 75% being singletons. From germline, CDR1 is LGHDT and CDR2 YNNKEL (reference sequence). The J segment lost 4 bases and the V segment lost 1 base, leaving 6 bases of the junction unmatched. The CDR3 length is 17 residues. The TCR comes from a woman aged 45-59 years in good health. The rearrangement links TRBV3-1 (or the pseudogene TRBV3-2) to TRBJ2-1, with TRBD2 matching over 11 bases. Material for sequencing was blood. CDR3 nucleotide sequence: TGTGCCAGCAGCCAAGGACTGACTAGCGGGACATACAATGAGCAGTTCTTC. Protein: CASSQGLTSGTYNEQFF.